The 12 T cell receptor beta chains presented below share a single source sample, sequenced in a study of cytomegalovirus exposure and HLA in healthy donors. The PCR ran on 60 Vbeta and 13 Jbeta primers. Profiling relied on immunoSEQ multiplex PCR, and the TCRdb table lists in-frame clones only, not all of them. The repertoire holds some 150,000 clones, with around 80% as singletons. Sequenced sample: PBMCs. The receptors derive from a woman between 25 and 40 years old in good health and CMV-seropositive.

CDR3 sequence: CASSLVVRDTQYF. As DNA, the CDR3 is TGTGCCAGCAGCTTAGTAGTTCGAGATACGCAGTATTTT. V and J are TRBV7-9 and TRBJ2-3; D is uncertain. Germline V gene data show CDR1 as SEHNR and CDR2 as FQNEAQ (reference sequence). The CDR3 is 13 amino acids. V lost 1 base, J lost 5 bases, and 7 bases lay in between.

The chain couples TRBV6-5 to TRBJ1-1, with a possible D match to TRBD1 (6 bases). The CDR3 consists of 13 residues. The germline gives CDR1 MNHEY, CDR2 SVGAGI. Trimming pared 4 bases from V and 11 bases from J, leaving 17 bases between. The CDR3 DNA sequence: TGTGCCAGCAGTTCCTACAGGGCTGGGTCGGCTTTCTTT. Its translation: CASSSYRAGSAFF.

V is TRBV5-1 and J is TRBJ2-1; 10 bases align to TRBD1. Trimming cost V 3 bases and J 6 bases; bases outside gene matches: 9. This CDR3 spans 16 amino acids. From germline, CDR1 is SGHRS and CDR2 YFSETQ. The CDR3 nucleotides are TGCGCCAGCAGCTGGGAAACCGGGACAGGGGTCAATGAGCAGTTCTTC. Amino acids: CASSWETGTGVNEQFF. Looking up the rest from reference TRBV5-1 and TRBJ2-1 gives the full variable domain: KAGVTQTPRYLIKTRGQQVTLSCSPISGHRSVSWYQQTPGQGLQFLFEYFSETQRNKGNFPGRFSGRQFSNSRSEMNVSTLELGDSALYLCASSWETGTGVNEQFFGPGTRLTVL.

The rearrangement links TRBV9 to TRBJ2-1; the match to TRBD1 covers 7 bases. The CDR3 contains 15 residues. Per germline, CDR1 SGDLS and CDR2 YYNGEE. The trim removed 3 bases at V and 2 bases at J, leaving 5 bases unmatched. CDR3 protein: CASSATGDTYNEQFF. DNA of the CDR3: TGTGCCAGCAGCGCTACAGGGGACACCTACAATGAGCAGTTCTTC.

V usage is TRBV5-4 and J usage is TRBJ2-1, with 10 bases that match TRBD2. This CDR3 has 16 amino acids. CDR1 and CDR2 (germline): SGHNT, YYREEE (reference sequence). V lost 3 bases and J lost 4; bases outside the gene matches: 7. DNA of the CDR3: TGTGCCAGCAGCTGGTCAGGTAGCGGGGGGTACAATGAGCAGTTCTTC. Translating it yields CASSWSGSGGYNEQFF.

J is TRBJ2-7 and V is TRBV4-1; 9 bases line up with TRBD1. Unmatched junction bases numbered 9, after V lost 2 bases and J lost 1 base. The germline V gene encodes CDR1 MGHRA and CDR2 YSYEKL. The CDR3 is made up of 17 amino acids. For the CDR3, the DNA is TGCGCCAGCAGCCAAAATCCGGGACAGGGCCTATCCTACGAGCAGTACTTC. Translation: CASSQNPGQGLSYEQYF.

The CDR3 coding sequence is TGTGCCAGCAGCTTTCCACAGGGAGACTATGGCTACACCTTC. Its protein is CASSFPQGDYGYTF. V gene TRBV5-4 combines with J gene TRBJ1-2; D might be TRBD1 (6 bases). CDR3 length: 14 residues. Trimming stripped 2 bases from V and 3 bases from J, with 11 bases between. Germline assignment: CDR1 SGHNT and CDR2 YYREEE (reference sequence). Together with reference TRBV5-4 and TRBJ1-2, the CDR3 gives the full variable domain: ETGVTQSPTHLIKTRGQQVTLRCSSQSGHNTVSWYQQALGQGPQFIFQYYREEENGRGNFPPRFSGLQFPNYSSELNVNALELDDSALYLCASSFPQGDYGYTFGSGTRLTVV.

The chain links TRBV5-4 to TRBJ1-2; D is ambiguous. The CDR3 consists of 13 residues. V gave up 4 bases and J gave up 6 bases, with 13 bases separating them. Germline CDR1 is SGHNT and CDR2 is YYREEE (reference sequence). CDR3 in DNA: TGTGCCAGCAGCCTGCCCCTTTTAGATGGCTACACCTTC. Translating it yields CASSLPLLDGYTF.

The chain combines TRBV10-3 with TRBJ2-7; TRBD2 matches at 9 bases. The CDR3 is 14 amino acids. The trim removed 4 bases at V and 6 bases at J, leaving 7 bases unmatched. Germline CDR1 is ENHRY and CDR2 is SYGVKD. As DNA, the CDR3 is TGTGCCATCAGTGCTAGGACTAGCGAGAGCGAGCAGTACTTC. It yields the protein CAISARTSESEQYF.

The V call is TRBV27, the J call TRBJ1-1; D is ambiguous. The germline V gene encodes CDR1 MNHEY and CDR2 SMNVEV (reference sequence). CDR3 length equals 13 residues. V dropped 3 bases and J dropped 1 base, with 6 bases sitting between them. The chain's CDR3 is CASSFKRNTEAFF. The CDR3 coding sequence is TGTGCCAGCAGTTTTAAGAGGAACACTGAAGCTTTCTTT.

This chain joins TRBV30 and TRBJ1-5; possibly TRBD1 for D (5 bases). The CDR3 is 14 residues long. Trimming took 5 bases from V and 6 from J, leaving 17 bases between them. The germline gives CDR1 GTSNPN, CDR2 SVGIG (reference sequence). The CDR3 nucleotides are TGTGCCTGGGGTCTCGGGGGGTCGTTTCAGCCCCAGCATTTT. This gives the protein CAWGLGGSFQPQHF.

The chain links TRBV5-1 to TRBJ2-7; 7 bases line up with TRBD1. The CDR3 covers 14 residues. In germline, CDR1 is SGHRS, CDR2 YFSETQ. Unmatched junction bases numbered 7, after V lost 4 bases and J lost 3 bases. The chain's CDR3 is CASSPSGQFYEQYF. Written as DNA, the CDR3 is TGCGCCAGCAGCCCATCGGGACAGTTCTACGAGCAGTACTTC. The entire variable domain, with the rest obtained from reference TRBV5-1 and TRBJ2-7, is as follows: KAGVTQTPRYLIKTRGQQVTLSCSPISGHRSVSWYQQTPGQGLQFLFEYFSETQRNKGNFPGRFSGRQFSNSRSEMNVSTLELGDSALYLCASSPSGQFYEQYFGPGTRLTVT.